This T cell receptor (beta chain) is drawn from a study of glioma-infiltrating T cells. CDR1 and CDR2 from the germline V gene are MNHEY and SMNVEV (reference sequence). V was clipped by 3 bases and J by 0 bases; unmatched bases: 3. This CDR3 is built from 15 residues. Whole-study results and caveats: Tissue-blood divergence was below expectation in non-neoplastic patients, above in gliomas.

Sample share makes this clonotype medium-sized. The antigen is undetermined. Using RNA template, CDR3s of TCR alpha and beta were amplified with iRepertoire arm-PCR. TCRdb redid the calling of the multiplex PCR reads with MiXCR, one entry per CDR3 protein. Of about 22,000 distinct CDR3 sequences listed, 20% to 25% are singletons. This receptor was obtained from a human donor with low-grade glioma or glioblastoma, undergoing nonglioma brain surgery, or in good health (not recorded which). Material for sequencing was glioma tissue, nonneoplastic brain tissue, or PBMCs (not recorded which). The chain combines TRBV27 with TRBJ2-3; 7 bases line up with TRBD2. CDR3 DNA sequence: TGTGCCAGCAGTTTGAGCGGGGCTAGCACAGATACGCAGTATTTT. As protein: CASSLSGASTDTQYF.